This entry concerns a single T cell receptor (beta chain). Antigen: not known. These data come from a study of siplizumab effects on memory and regulatory T cells. Study outcomes and limitations: Neither a naive nor a memory phenotype was assignable to roughly 75-96% of proliferating CD4+ or CD8+ clones. Suppressive function of proliferating Tregs from siplizumab cultures was not confirmed. Siplizumab gave mappable alloreactive CD4+ clones an average Treg-derived fraction of about 70%, against 25% to 30% in controls. Significantly reduced by siplizumab was the cumulative frequency of alloreactive sequences, namely those traceable to unstimulated CD4+ memory cells.

Germline V gives CDR1 SQVTM, CDR2 ANQGSEA. V was clipped by 4 bases and J by 4 bases, with 16 bases between them. This CDR3 comprises 14 residues. Method: immunoSEQ multiplex PCR; TCRdb's copy keeps in-frame clones and lacks some. The sample lists 70,000 to 95,000 clones; 95% to 97% were seen once. The source material was naive CD4+ T cells sorted from blood. This clonotype originated in a human donor in good health. This sequence joins TRBV29-1 and TRBJ1-2; perhaps TRBD1 as D (5 bases). DNA for the CDR3: TGCAGCGTTGTCGAAGAGGGGAATATCTATGGCTACACCTTC. This sequence encodes CSVVEEGNIYGYTF.